This is a list of T cell receptor beta chains from one sample in a study of cytomegalovirus exposure and HLA in healthy donors. Sequenced by immunoSEQ multiplex PCR; TCRdb stores in-frame clones only, minus some. The table shows about 150,000 clones, with around 70% occurring only once. The sample comprised PBMCs. The source of these receptors is a young man in good health and CMV-seronegative. Each CDR3 is given with its conserved first and last residue. Each record gives: V gene, clone size, J gene, D gene, CDR3 protein, CDR3 DNA. The D gene is left open where the match is weak. A clone size is listed for some rows: how often the clone was seen (once, few, many), or a class if it is expanded.

V: TRBV23-1; size: NA; J: TRBJ1-2; D: NA; CDR3: CASSQMGGGNYGYTF; DNA: TGCGCCAGCAGTCAAATGGGGGGGGGTAACTATGGCTACACCTTC
V: TRBV6-5; size: NA; J: TRBJ2-3; D: NA; CDR3: CASSYELASDTQYF; DNA: TGTGCCAGCAGTTACGAGCTAGCTTCAGATACGCAGTATTTT
V: TRBV30; size: once; J: TRBJ2-7; D: NA; CDR3: CAWSVDRAYEQYF; DNA: TGTGCCTGGAGTGTTGACCGGGCCTACGAGCAGTACTTC
V: TRBV27; size: NA; J: TRBJ2-1; D: NA; CDR3: CASSLITGGRYNEQFF; DNA: TGTGCCAGCAGTTTAATAACAGGTGGTCGCTACAATGAGCAGTTCTTC
V: TRBV28; size: NA; J: TRBJ1-2; D: NA; CDR3: CASSLSSYGYTF; DNA: TGTGCCAGCAGCCTAAGTAGCTATGGCTACACCTTC
V: TRBV30; size: once; J: TRBJ2-2; D: TRBD2; CDR3: CAWSIIGLGFGGELFF; DNA: TGTGCCTGGAGTATTATCGGACTAGGGTTTGGCGGGGAGCTGTTTTTT
V: TRBV9; size: NA; J: TRBJ2-5; D: TRBD2; CDR3: CASSGEWTSGYQETQYF; DNA: TGTGCCAGCAGCGGAGAGTGGACTAGCGGGTACCAAGAGACCCAGTACTTC
V: TRBV28; size: few; J: TRBJ2-7; D: NA; CDR3: CASRQTGPYEQYF; DNA: TGTGCCAGCAGACAGACAGGCCCCTACGAGCAGTACTTC
V: TRBV7-9; size: NA; J: TRBJ1-5; D: TRBD1; CDR3: CASSHGTADQPQHF; DNA: TGTGCCAGCAGCCACGGGACAGCCGATCAGCCCCAGCATTTT
V: TRBV19; size: NA; J: TRBJ1-2; D: TRBD1; CDR3: CASSMVPGGDGYTF; DNA: TGTGCCAGTAGTATGGTGCCAGGGGGCGATGGCTACACCTTC
V: TRBV29-1; size: NA; J: TRBJ2-1; D: TRBD2; CDR3: CSVARDYGEQFF; DNA: TGCAGCGTGGCCCGGGACTATGGTGAGCAGTTCTTC
V: TRBV9; size: NA; J: TRBJ2-2; D: TRBD2; CDR3: CASSVIGGLAGTTGELFF; DNA: TGTGCCAGCAGCGTAATTGGGGGGCTAGCGGGGACCACCGGGGAGCTGTTTTTT
V: TRBV6-5; size: NA; J: TRBJ2-1; D: TRBD2; CDR3: CASSPGTRNYNEQFF; DNA: TGTGCCAGCAGCCCCGGGACTAGGAACTACAATGAGCAGTTCTTC
V: TRBV6-1; size: few; J: TRBJ2-7; D: NA; CDR3: CASSEASYEQYF; DNA: TGTGCCAGCAGTGAAGCCAGCTACGAGCAGTACTTC
V: TRBV6-1; size: NA; J: TRBJ1-2; D: TRBD1; CDR3: CASSVGTGKSGYGYTF; DNA: TGTGCCAGCAGTGTAGGGACAGGGAAATCGGGCTATGGCTACACCTTC
V: TRBV4-3; size: NA; J: TRBJ1-6; D: TRBD1; CDR3: CASSQDRGQNSPLHF; DNA: TGCGCCAGCAGCCAAGACAGGGGGCAAAATTCACCCCTCCACTTT
V: TRBV6-1; size: NA; J: TRBJ2-1; D: NA; CDR3: CASTASAREQFF; DNA: TGTGCCAGCACGGCTAGCGCTCGTGAGCAGTTCTTC
V: TRBV10-3; size: NA; J: TRBJ1-6; D: TRBD1; CDR3: CAISESQGADSPLHF; DNA: TGTGCCATCAGTGAGTCCCAGGGGGCCGATTCACCCCTCCACTTT
V: TRBV7-9; size: NA; J: TRBJ1-2; D: TRBD1; CDR3: CASSLGTGLYGYTF; DNA: TGTGCCAGCAGCCTAGGGACAGGACTCTATGGCTACACCTTC
V: TRBV28; size: NA; J: TRBJ1-2; D: TRBD1; CDR3: CASSPQGAAYGYTF; DNA: TGTGCCAGCAGTCCACAGGGGGCGGCCTATGGCTACACCTTC
V: TRBV7-2; size: NA; J: TRBJ1-4; D: TRBD1; CDR3: CASSPDRGFNEKLFF; DNA: TGTGCCAGCAGCCCGGACAGGGGGTTTAATGAAAAACTGTTTTTT
V: TRBV6-4; size: few; J: TRBJ2-3; D: TRBD2; CDR3: CASSDVAGGPTDTQYF; DNA: TGTGCCAGCAGTGACGTAGCGGGGGGACCCACAGATACGCAGTATTTT
V: TRBV6-1; size: NA; J: TRBJ2-1; D: TRBD2; CDR3: CASSEALSRTSSRNEQFF; DNA: TGTGCCAGCAGTGAAGCGCTCTCACGGACTAGCAGCAGGAATGAGCAGTTCTTC
V: TRBV6-5; size: once; J: TRBJ2-7; D: NA; CDR3: CASSYSGLYEQYF; DNA: TGTGCCAGCAGTTACTCCGGACTCTACGAGCAGTACTTC
V: TRBV5-1; size: few; J: TRBJ2-1; D: NA; CDR3: CASSLGHQRNEQFF; DNA: TGCGCCAGCAGCTTGGGACATCAAAGGAATGAGCAGTTCTTC
V: TRBV18; size: NA; J: TRBJ2-3; D: TRBD2; CDR3: CASSPSLAGISTDTQYF; DNA: TGTGCCAGCTCACCGTCACTAGCGGGTATAAGCACAGATACGCAGTATTTT
V: TRBV5-1; size: NA; J: TRBJ2-3; D: TRBD2; CDR3: CASSLGRVAGSTDTQYF; DNA: TGCGCCAGCAGCTTGGGTCGGGTAGCGGGGTCCACAGATACGCAGTATTTT
V: TRBV5-1; size: few; J: TRBJ1-2; D: NA; CDR3: CASSIGGTGYTF; DNA: TGCGCCAGCAGTATTGGGGGGACCGGCTACACCTTC
V: TRBV15; size: NA; J: TRBJ2-7; D: NA; CDR3: CATSRERVDYEQYF; DNA: TGTGCCACCAGCAGAGAAAGGGTGGACTACGAGCAGTACTTC
V: TRBV6-4; size: NA; J: TRBJ1-2; D: TRBD1; CDR3: CASSVDRGWGYTF; DNA: TGTGCCAGCAGTGTGGACAGGGGGTGGGGCTACACCTTC
V: TRBV6-1; size: few; J: TRBJ1-5; D: NA; CDR3: CASSPVLDQPQHF; DNA: TGTGCCAGCAGTCCCGTCCTTGATCAGCCCCAGCATTTT
V: TRBV4-2; size: NA; J: TRBJ2-3; D: NA; CDR3: CASSQGGGEAPLKTQYF; DNA: TGTGCCAGCAGCCAAGGGGGCGGGGAGGCCCCCTTGAAGACGCAGTATTTT
V: TRBV5-1; size: NA; J: TRBJ1-2; D: NA; CDR3: CASSFGGFRGYTF; DNA: TGCGCCAGCAGCTTTGGAGGCTTCAGGGGCTACACCTTC
V: TRBV10-3; size: NA; J: TRBJ1-3; D: NA; CDR3: CAISGGVGYSGNTIYF; DNA: TGTGCCATCAGTGGGGGAGTAGGGTACTCTGGAAACACCATATATTTT
V: TRBV19; size: NA; J: TRBJ2-2; D: TRBD2; CDR3: CASRLAGAHGELFF; DNA: TGTGCCAGTAGACTAGCGGGGGCTCACGGGGAGCTGTTTTTT
V: TRBV6-1; size: NA; J: TRBJ1-1; D: NA; CDR3: CASSELWTEAFF; DNA: TGTGCCAGCAGTGAACTATGGACTGAAGCTTTCTTT
V: TRBV21-1; size: NA; J: TRBJ2-7; D: NA; CDR3: CASSKAGQGVNEQYF; DNA: TGTGCCAGCAGCAAAGCGGGACAGGGCGTCAACGAGCAGTACTTC
V: TRBV29-1; size: NA; J: TRBJ1-4; D: NA; CDR3: CSVAREVNEKLFF; DNA: TGCAGCGTTGCCAGGGAGGTTAATGAAAAACTGTTTTTT
V: TRBV7-2; size: NA; J: TRBJ1-1; D: NA; CDR3: CASRIFAGATNTEAFF; DNA: TGTGCCAGCAGGATATTCGCGGGGGCGACGAACACTGAAGCTTTCTTT
V: TRBV2; size: NA; J: TRBJ2-3; D: NA; CDR3: CASSARTDTQYF; DNA: TGTGCCAGCAGTGCCCGGACAGATACGCAGTATTTT
V: TRBV7-9; size: NA; J: TRBJ1-5; D: NA; CDR3: CASSLDLRGDGNQPQHF; DNA: TGTGCCAGCAGCTTAGACCTTCGGGGAGATGGCAATCAGCCCCAGCATTTT
V: TRBV6-6; size: NA; J: TRBJ2-7; D: TRBD1; CDR3: CASSVGTPGQGNEQYF; DNA: TGTGCCAGCAGTGTTGGGACCCCGGGACAGGGGAACGAGCAGTACTTC
V: TRBV5-6; size: NA; J: TRBJ2-1; D: NA; CDR3: CASSPASSSYNEQFF; DNA: TGTGCCAGCAGCCCCGCGAGTAGCTCCTACAATGAGCAGTTCTTC
V: TRBV2; size: NA; J: TRBJ1-2; D: TRBD1; CDR3: CASSSGQGRLRGYTF; DNA: TGTGCCAGCAGTTCAGGACAGGGCAGACTTCGTGGCTACACCTTC
V: TRBV28; size: NA; J: TRBJ2-3; D: NA; CDR3: CASSFSLALDTQYF; DNA: TGTGCCAGCAGTTTCTCGTTAGCTTTGGATACGCAGTATTTT
V: TRBV19; size: NA; J: TRBJ2-5; D: NA; CDR3: CASSPGPELTQYF; DNA: TGTGCCAGTAGTCCAGGGCCAGAGCTGACCCAGTACTTC
V: TRBV19; size: once; J: TRBJ1-2; D: NA; CDR3: CASRGTGFYGYTF; DNA: TGTGCCAGTAGAGGAACAGGTTTCTATGGCTACACCTTC
V: TRBV4-2; size: NA; J: TRBJ1-1; D: NA; CDR3: CASSQDLGENTEAFF; DNA: TGTGCCAGCAGCCAAGATCTGGGCGAGAACACTGAAGCTTTCTTT